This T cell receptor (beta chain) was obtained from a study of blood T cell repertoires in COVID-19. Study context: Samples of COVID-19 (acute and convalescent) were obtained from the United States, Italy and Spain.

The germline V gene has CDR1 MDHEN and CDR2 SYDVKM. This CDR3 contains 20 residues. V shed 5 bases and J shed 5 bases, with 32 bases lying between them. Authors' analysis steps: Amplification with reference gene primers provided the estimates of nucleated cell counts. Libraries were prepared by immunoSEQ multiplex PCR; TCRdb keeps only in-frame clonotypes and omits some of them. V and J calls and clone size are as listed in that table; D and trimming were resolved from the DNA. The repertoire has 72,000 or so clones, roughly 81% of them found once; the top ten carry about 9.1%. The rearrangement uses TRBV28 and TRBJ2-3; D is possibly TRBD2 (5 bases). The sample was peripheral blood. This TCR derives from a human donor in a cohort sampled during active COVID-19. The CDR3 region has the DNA TGTGCCAGCAGTCAACCGACGTACCGGGAACAGAAGGGAAGAGGAGATACGCAGTATTTT. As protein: CASSQPTYREQKGRGDTQYF.